A single sample is the source of the 3 T cell receptor beta chains below, sequenced in a study of blood T cell repertoires in COVID-19. The repertoire was sequenced with immunoSEQ multiplex PCR; TCRdb's copy has only in-frame clones and lacks some. The profile shows approximately 360,000 clones, less than 90% of them singletons. Sequenced input: PBMCs or T cells enriched from blood (not recorded which). These receptors were collected from a woman aged 50 to 65 who had recovered from COVID-19.

The chain carries TRBV9 and TRBJ2-2; TRBD2 aligns across 10 bases. Germline CDR1 reads SGDLS; CDR2 reads YYNGEE. This CDR3 is 21 amino acids long. The V and J ends lost 0 bases and 1 base, in that order; junction bases with no gene match: 15. The CDR3 loop is CASSVGSRPLAGLVNTGELFF. CDR3 sequence (DNA): TGTGCCAGCAGCGTAGGCTCCAGGCCACTAGCGGGGCTGGTGAACACCGGGGAGCTGTTTTTT.

The rearrangement joins TRBV30 to TRBJ1-4; TRBD1 matches at 7 bases. This CDR3 has 14 amino acids. Germline CDR1 GTSNPN, CDR2 SVGIG (reference sequence). Trimming cost V 5 bases and J 4 bases; bases outside gene matches: 7. This chain's CDR3 is CAWARDSFNEKLFF. CDR3 coding DNA: TGTGCCTGGGCGAGGGACAGTTTTAATGAAAAACTGTTTTTT. Based on the CDR3 plus reference TRBV30 and TRBJ1-4, the full variable domain is SQTIHQWPATLVQPVGSPLSLECTVEGTSNPNLYWYRQAAGRGLQLLFYSVGIGQISSEVPQNLSASRPQDRQFILSSKKLLLSDSGFYLCAWARDSFNEKLFFGSGTQLSVL.

The chain carries TRBV5-1 and TRBJ2-1; TRBD2 matches at 12 bases. The CDR3 covers 16 residues. The ends lost 2 bases at V and 8 bases at J; junction bases unmatched: 8. The germline CDR1 and CDR2 sequences are SGHRS and YFSETQ. The chain's CDR3 is CASSFGLAGGIDEQFF. In DNA, the CDR3 is TGCGCCAGCAGCTTTGGTCTAGCGGGGGGGATAGATGAGCAGTTCTTC.